Listed below are T cell receptor beta chains from one sample, sequenced in a study of T cell responses to AZD1222 COVID-19 vaccine. Measured with immunoSEQ multiplex PCR; TCRdb has only the in-frame clones, and not every one. The sample holds around 130,000 clones, around 85% seen once. Sequences were derived from peripheral blood, sampled on day 0 of AZD1222 vaccination. These receptors were taken from an adult in good health. Each CDR3 is given with its conserved first and last residue. A D gene is named only where the DNA matches it firmly.

V	J	D	CDR3
TRBV4-1	TRBJ1-1	-	CASSHTGSGRTEAFF
TRBV7-2	TRBJ1-3	-	CASSLAYRAGNTIYF
TRBV10-3	TRBJ1-6	-	CAIGRDKYNSPLHF
TRBV19	TRBJ1-2	TRBD1	CASSADRENKRYTF
TRBV6-5	TRBJ1-5	TRBD1	CASSAGDSYQPQHF
TRBV3-1/TRBV3-2	TRBJ1-2	-	CASSPARQGLGYTF
TRBV29-1	TRBJ2-1	-	CSVEAGIVSEQFF
TRBV15	TRBJ1-1	-	CATSRDRTDSAFF
TRBV19	TRBJ1-1	-	CARPLGENTEAFF
TRBV4-1	TRBJ1-1	-	CASSQLQGKFSEAFF
TRBV6-5	TRBJ1-5	-	CASSWGGGQPQHF